This T cell receptor (beta chain) was found in a study of shared clonotypes between healthy human individuals. Regarding the study as a whole: Although depth was large, rarefaction showed that sequencing of the sorted subsets was incomplete.

The CDR3 spans 15 residues. V dropped 0 bases and J dropped 0 bases, with 9 bases sitting between them. Germline V lookup: CDR1 SGDLS, CDR2 YYNGEE. Replicate PCRs for sorted subsets used around 200 ng DNA; this equaled some 30,000 T cell genomes. The table came from immunoSEQ multiplex PCR; TCRdb's copy has only in-frame clones and leaves some out. This sample has roughly 1,500,000 clones, with just under 99% found just once. A remark on this clone: Its cognate antigen is unknown.

The TCR comes from a young man in good health. Material: naive CD4+ T cells sorted from blood. Stated subset: CD45RA+ positively selected. V gene TRBV9 combines with J gene TRBJ1-1; D gene ambiguous. The CDR3 region has the DNA TGTGCCAGCAGCGTAGTCTCCCAGATGAACACTGAAGCTTTCTTT. Translation: CASSVVSQMNTEAFF. The full variable domain, rest sourced from reference TRBV9 and TRBJ1-1, is DSGVTQTPKHLITATGQRVTLRCSPRSGDLSVYWYQQSLDQGLQFLIQYYNGEERAKGNILERFSAQQFPDLHSELNLSSLELGDSALYFCASSVVSQMNTEAFFGQGTRLTVV.